This TCR beta chain emerged from a study of chemoradiotherapy in HPV16-positive cancers. Study results and caveats: HPV-responsive T-cell expansion during chemoradiotherapy was linked to improved recurrence-free survival in HPV16-positive patients.

V lost 3 bases to trimming and J lost 9 bases, with 18 bases between them. The germline gives CDR1 KGHSH, CDR2 LQKENI. CDR3 length: 16 residues. Comment on this clone: Its antigen is unidentified.

Some clones are missing from TCRdb's copy, which holds only in-frame ones; the method was immunoSEQ multiplex PCR. The sample has more than 25,000 clones; more than 85% are singletons. Repeated repertoire sampling spanned the course of chemoradiotherapy. The chain carries TRBV18 and TRBJ1-6, with TRBD1 as a possible D gene (6 bases). This TCR came from a human donor with HPV-associated anogenital cancer. Sample: blood, taken from a patient who underwent chemoradiotherapy. The CDR3 sequence is CASSPEGGVGVSPLHF. The CDR3 nucleotides read TGTGCCAGCTCACCCGAGGGGGGAGTTGGAGTTTCACCCCTCCACTTT.